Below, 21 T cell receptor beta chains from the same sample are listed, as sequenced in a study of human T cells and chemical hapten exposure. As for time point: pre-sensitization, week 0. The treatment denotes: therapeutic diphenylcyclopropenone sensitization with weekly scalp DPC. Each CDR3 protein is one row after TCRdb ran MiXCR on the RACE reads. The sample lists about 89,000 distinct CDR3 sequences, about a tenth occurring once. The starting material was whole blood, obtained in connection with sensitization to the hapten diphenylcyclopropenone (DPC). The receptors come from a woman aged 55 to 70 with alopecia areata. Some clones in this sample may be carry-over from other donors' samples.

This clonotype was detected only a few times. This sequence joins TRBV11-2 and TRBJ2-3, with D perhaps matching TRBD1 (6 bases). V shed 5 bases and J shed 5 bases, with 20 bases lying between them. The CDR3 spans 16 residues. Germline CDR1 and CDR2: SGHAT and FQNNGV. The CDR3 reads CASSPAWGTGIDTQYF. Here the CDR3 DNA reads TGTGCCAGCAGCCCTGCTTGGGGAACAGGGATAGATACGCAGTATTTT.

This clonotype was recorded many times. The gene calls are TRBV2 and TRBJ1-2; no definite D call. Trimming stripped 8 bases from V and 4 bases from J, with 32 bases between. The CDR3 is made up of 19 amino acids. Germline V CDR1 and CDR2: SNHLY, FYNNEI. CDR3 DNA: TGTGCCAGCCAGTCCAGCAGTGGGTTGATTTCAGAATCCACCTATGGCTACACCTTC. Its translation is CASQSSSGLISESTYGYTF.

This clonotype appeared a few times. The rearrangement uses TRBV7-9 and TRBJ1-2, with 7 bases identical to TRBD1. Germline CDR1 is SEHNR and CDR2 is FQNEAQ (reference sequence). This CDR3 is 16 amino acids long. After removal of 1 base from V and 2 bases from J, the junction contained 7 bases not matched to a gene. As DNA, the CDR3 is TGTGCCAGCAGCTTAGTCTCGGCAGGGGGAAACTATGGCTACACCTTC. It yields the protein CASSLVSAGGNYGYTF.

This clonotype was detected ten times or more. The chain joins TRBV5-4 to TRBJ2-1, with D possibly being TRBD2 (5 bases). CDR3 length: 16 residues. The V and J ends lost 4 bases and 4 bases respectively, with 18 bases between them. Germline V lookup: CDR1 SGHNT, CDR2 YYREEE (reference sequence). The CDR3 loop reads CASSPPGVREYNEQFF. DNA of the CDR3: TGTGCCAGCAGCCCCCCGGGTGTTAGGGAGTACAATGAGCAGTTCTTC.

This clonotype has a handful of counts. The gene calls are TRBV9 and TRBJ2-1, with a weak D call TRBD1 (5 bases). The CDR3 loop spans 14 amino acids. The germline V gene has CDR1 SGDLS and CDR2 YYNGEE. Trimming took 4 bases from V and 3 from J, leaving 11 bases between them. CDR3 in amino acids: CASSQAGHYNEQFF. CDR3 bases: TGTGCCAGCAGCCAGGCAGGGCACTACAATGAGCAGTTCTTC.

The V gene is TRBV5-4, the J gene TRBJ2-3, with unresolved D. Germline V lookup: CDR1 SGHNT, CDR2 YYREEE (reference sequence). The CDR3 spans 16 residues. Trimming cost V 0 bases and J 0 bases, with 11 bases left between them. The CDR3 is CASSLGLHPSTDTQYF. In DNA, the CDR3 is TGTGCCAGCAGCTTGGGACTTCACCCTAGCACAGATACGCAGTATTTT.

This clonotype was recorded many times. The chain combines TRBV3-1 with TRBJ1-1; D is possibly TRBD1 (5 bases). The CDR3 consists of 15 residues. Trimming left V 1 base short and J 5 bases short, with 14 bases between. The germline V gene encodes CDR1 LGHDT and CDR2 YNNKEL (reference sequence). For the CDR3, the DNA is TGTGCCAGCAGCCAAGGGGTGGGGGAGTGGACTGAAGCTTTCTTT. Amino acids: CASSQGVGEWTEAFF.

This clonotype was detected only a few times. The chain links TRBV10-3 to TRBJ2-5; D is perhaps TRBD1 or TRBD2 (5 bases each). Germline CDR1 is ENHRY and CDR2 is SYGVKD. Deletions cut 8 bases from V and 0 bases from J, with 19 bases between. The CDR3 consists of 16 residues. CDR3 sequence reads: CAIGGSEAKYQETQYF. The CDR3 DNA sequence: TGTGCCATCGGGGGTTCAGAAGCCAAGTACCAAGAGACCCAGTACTTC.

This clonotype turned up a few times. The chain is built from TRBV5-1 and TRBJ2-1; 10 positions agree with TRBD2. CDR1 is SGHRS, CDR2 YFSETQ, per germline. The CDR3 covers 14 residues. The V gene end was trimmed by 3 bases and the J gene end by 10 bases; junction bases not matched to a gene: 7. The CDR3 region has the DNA TGCGCCAGCAGCTCCGGAACTAGCGGGGTCGAGCAGTTCTTC. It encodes CASSSGTSGVEQFF. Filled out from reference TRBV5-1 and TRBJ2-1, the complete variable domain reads KAGVTQTPRYLIKTRGQQVTLSCSPISGHRSVSWYQQTPGQGLQFLFEYFSETQRNKGNFPGRFSGRQFSNSRSEMNVSTLELGDSALYLCASSSGTSGVEQFFGPGTRLTVL.

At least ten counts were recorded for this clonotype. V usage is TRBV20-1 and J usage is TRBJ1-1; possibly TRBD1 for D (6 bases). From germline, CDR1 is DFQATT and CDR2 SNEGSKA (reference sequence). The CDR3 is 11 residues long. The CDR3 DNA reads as TGCAGGAAGGGGGGGGGCACTGAAGCTTTCTTT. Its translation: CRKGGGTEAFF.

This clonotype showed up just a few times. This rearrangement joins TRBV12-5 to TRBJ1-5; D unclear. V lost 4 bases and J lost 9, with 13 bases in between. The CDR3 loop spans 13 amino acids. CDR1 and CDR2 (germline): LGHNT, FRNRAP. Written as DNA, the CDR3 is TGTGCTAGTGGTTACCCGGAAGCGGGGCCCCAGCATTTT. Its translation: CASGYPEAGPQHF.

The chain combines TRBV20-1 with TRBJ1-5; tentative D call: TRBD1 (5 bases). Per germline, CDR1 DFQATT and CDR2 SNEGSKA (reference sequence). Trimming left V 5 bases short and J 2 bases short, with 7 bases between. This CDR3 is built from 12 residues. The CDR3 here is CSAARGNQPQHF. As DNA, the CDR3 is TGCAGTGCTGCCAGGGGCAATCAGCCCCAGCATTTT.

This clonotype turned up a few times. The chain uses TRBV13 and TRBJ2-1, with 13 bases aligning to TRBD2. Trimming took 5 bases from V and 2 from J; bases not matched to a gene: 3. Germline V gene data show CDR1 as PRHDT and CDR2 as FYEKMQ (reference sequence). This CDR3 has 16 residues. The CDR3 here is CASSQTSGGAYNEQFF. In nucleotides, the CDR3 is TGTGCCAGCAGCCAAACTAGCGGGGGGGCCTACAATGAGCAGTTCTTC.

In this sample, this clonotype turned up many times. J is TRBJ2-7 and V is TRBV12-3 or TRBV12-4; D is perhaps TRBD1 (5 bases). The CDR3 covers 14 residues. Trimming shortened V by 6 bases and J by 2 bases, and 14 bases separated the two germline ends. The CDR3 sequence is CASRSGHQTYEQYF. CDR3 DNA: TGTGCCAGCAGGTCCGGACACCAGACCTACGAGCAGTACTTC.

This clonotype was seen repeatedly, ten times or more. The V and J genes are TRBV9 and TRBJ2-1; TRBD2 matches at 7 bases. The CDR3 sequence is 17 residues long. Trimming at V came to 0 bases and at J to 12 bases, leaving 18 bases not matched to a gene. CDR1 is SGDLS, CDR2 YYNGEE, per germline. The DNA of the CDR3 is TGTGCCAGCAGCGTAGGGGTAGCTGGGCGGGGGTCGGAGGCGCAGTTCTTC. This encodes CASSVGVAGRGSEAQFF.

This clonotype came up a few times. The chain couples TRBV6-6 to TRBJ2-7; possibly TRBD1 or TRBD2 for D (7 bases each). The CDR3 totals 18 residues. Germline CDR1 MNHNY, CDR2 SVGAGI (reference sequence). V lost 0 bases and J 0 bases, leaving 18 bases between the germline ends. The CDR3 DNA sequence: TGTGCCAGCAGTTACTCGGGAGGGGACAGAAACGCCTCCTACGAGCAGTACTTC. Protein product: CASSYSGGDRNASYEQYF.

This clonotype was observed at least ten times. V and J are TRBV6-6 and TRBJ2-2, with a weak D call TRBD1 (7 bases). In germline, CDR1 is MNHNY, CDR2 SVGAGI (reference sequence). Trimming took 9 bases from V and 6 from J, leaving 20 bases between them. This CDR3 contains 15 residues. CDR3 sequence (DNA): TGTGCCAGTCTCAGGGGGGAGTACTTTCCCGGGGAGCTGTTTTTT. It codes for CASLRGEYFPGELFF.

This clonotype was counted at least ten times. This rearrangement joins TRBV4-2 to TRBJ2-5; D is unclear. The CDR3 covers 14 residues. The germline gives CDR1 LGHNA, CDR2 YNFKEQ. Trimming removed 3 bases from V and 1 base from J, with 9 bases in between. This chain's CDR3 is CASSQTESQETQYF. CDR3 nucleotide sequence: TGTGCCAGCAGCCAGACTGAGAGCCAAGAGACCCAGTACTTC.

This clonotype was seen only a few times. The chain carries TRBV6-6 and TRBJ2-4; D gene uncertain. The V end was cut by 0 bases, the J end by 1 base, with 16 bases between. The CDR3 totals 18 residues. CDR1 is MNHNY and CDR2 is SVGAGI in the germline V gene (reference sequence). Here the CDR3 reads CASSYSTGGLLAKNIQYF. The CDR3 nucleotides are TGTGCCAGCAGTTACTCGACGGGTGGGCTGCTGGCCAAAAACATTCAGTACTTC.

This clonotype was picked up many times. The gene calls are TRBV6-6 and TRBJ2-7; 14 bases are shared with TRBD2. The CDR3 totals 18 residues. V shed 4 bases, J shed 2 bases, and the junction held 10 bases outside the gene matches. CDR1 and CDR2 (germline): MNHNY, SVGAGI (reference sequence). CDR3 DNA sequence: TGTGCCAGCAGTTCGGGACTAGCGGGGGAGCAAAAGACCTACGAGCAGTACTTC. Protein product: CASSSGLAGEQKTYEQYF.

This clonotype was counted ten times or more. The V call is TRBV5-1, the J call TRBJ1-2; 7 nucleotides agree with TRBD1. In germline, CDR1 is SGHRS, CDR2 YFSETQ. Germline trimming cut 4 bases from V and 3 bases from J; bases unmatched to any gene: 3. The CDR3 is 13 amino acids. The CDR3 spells CASSGQGDYGYTF. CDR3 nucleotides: TGCGCCAGCAGCGGGCAGGGGGACTATGGCTACACCTTC.